This is a list of T cell receptor beta chains from one sample in a study of cytomegalovirus exposure and HLA in healthy donors. Profiling relied on immunoSEQ multiplex PCR, and the TCRdb table lists in-frame clones only, not all of them. This repertoire shows approximately 100,000 clones, approximately 85% found once; its top ten account for around 3.9%. Specimen: PBMCs. Receptors originate from a man younger than 40 in good health and CMV-seronegative. The CDR3 runs from the conserved cysteine through the conserved F or W. A D gene is named only where the DNA matches it firmly. Rows may omit the clone size; those that give it use once, few, many or a size class.

>TRBJ1-5|-|TRBV18|TRBD1
TGTGCCAGCTCACCACAGGGACAGAGCAATCAGCCCCAGCATTTT
CASSPQGQSNQPQHF
>TRBJ2-6|-|TRBV5-6|-
TGTGCCAGCAGCTTGCGGAGGGCCGGGGCCAACGTCCTGACTTTC
CASSLRRAGANVLTF
>TRBJ1-2|-|TRBV4-2|-
TGTGCCAGCAGCCCTGACAGGAATGGCTACACCTTC
CASSPDRNGYTF
>TRBJ1-1|-|TRBV21-1|-
TGTGCCAGCAGCAAAGTGGGGGCCGACAGGAGCACTGAAGCTTTCTTT
CASSKVGADRSTEAFF
>TRBJ2-5|-|TRBV9|TRBD1
TGTGCCAGCAGTCCAGGGGGCGGAGGGGAGACCCAGTACTTC
CASSPGGGGETQYF
>TRBJ2-7|-|TRBV7-2|-
TGTGCCAGCAGCCCTGCCCCAGGTGTCGAGCAGTACTTC
CASSPAPGVEQYF
>TRBJ2-1|few|TRBV6-4|-
TGTGCCAGCAGCACGGGGGAAAGCTCCTACAATGAGCAGTTCTTC
CASSTGESSYNEQFF
>TRBJ2-7|-|TRBV5-8|TRBD1
TGTGCCAGCAGCTTGATGACCTCACGGGACAGGACCCACGAGCAGTACTTC
CASSLMTSRDRTHEQYF
>TRBJ2-1|-|TRBV5-4|TRBD2
TGTGCCAGCAGCTTGGTTAGGGCTAGCGGGTCCTACAATGAGCAGTTCTTC
CASSLVRASGSYNEQFF
>TRBJ1-4|once|TRBV7-9|TRBD1
TGTGCCAGCAGCTTGACAGGGAGTGAAAAACTGTTTTTT
CASSLTGSEKLFF
>TRBJ2-7|-|TRBV6-5|-
TGTGCCAGCAGTTACTATCGGGGGGCCGCCTACGAGCAGTACTTC
CASSYYRGAAYEQYF
>TRBJ1-1|-|TRBV10-3|-
TGTGCCATCAGTGAACGGCAGACAACGAACACTGAAGCTTTCTTT
CAISERQTTNTEAFF
>TRBJ2-5|-|TRBV5-4|TRBD2
TGTGCCAGCAGCGGTCCGGGACTACTAGAAGAGACCCAGTACTTC
CASSGPGLLEETQYF
>TRBJ1-1|-|TRBV2|-
TGTGCCAGCAGATTGAGGATCTTCACTGAAGCTTTCTTT
CASRLRIFTEAFF
>TRBJ2-7|few|TRBV6-5|-
TGTGCCAGCAGTTACACGGACAGTAACACCTACGAGCAGTACTTC
CASSYTDSNTYEQYF
>TRBJ2-5|-|TRBV11-2|-
TGTGCCAGCAGCTTACCGGGAGAGACCCAGTACTTC
CASSLPGETQYF
>TRBJ1-2|-|TRBV11-2|-
TGTGCCAGCAGCTTAGATGCCAGATACTATGGCTACACCTTC
CASSLDARYYGYTF
>TRBJ1-6|once|TRBV10-3|TRBD1
TGTGCCATCAGGCGAACCGGGACAGGGGACTCCTATAATTCACCCCTCCACTTT
CAIRRTGTGDSYNSPLHF
>TRBJ2-1|-|TRBV7-6|-
TGTGCCAGCAGCGCAACATCCGCAGGGATCAACAATGAGCAGTTCTTC
CASSATSAGINNEQFF
>TRBJ1-5|-|TRBV9|TRBD1
TGTGCCAGCAGCGGATCCGGGACAGACTTAGGGCCCCAGCATTTT
CASSGSGTDLGPQHF
>TRBJ1-1|once|TRBV2|-
TGTGCCACAGGGCCCGGGGGCACTGAAGCTTTCTTT
CATGPGGTEAFF
>TRBJ2-1|-|TRBV7-2|TRBD2
TGTGCCAGCAGCTTAGTAGCGGGAGGGCCTGGGAATGAGCAGTTCTTC
CASSLVAGGPGNEQFF
>TRBJ2-3|-|TRBV7-8|TRBD2
TGTGCCAGCTCTGGGCGGGGGGGTCGTATGGATACGCAGTATTTT
CASSGRGGRMDTQYF
>TRBJ1-4|-|TRBV18|-
TGTGCCAGCTCACCACCGCAGTTCCATAATGAAAAACTGTTTTTT
CASSPPQFHNEKLFF
>TRBJ2-3|-|TRBV7-2|TRBD1
TGTGCCAGCAGCTCCCGGGACAGAGATTTACGGGATACGCAGTATTTT
CASSSRDRDLRDTQYF
>TRBJ2-7|-|TRBV9|-
TGTGCCAGCAGCGTAGCGGGGGACTACGAGCAGTACTTC
CASSVAGDYEQYF
>TRBJ2-7|-|TRBV27|TRBD1
TGTGCCAGCAGGAAAAGACAGGGGGCGAACGAGCAGTACTTC
CASRKRQGANEQYF